A selection of T cell receptor beta chains follows, all from one sample in a study of shared clonotypes between healthy human individuals. TCRdb's copy holds only in-frame clones and misses some; the assay was immunoSEQ multiplex PCR. The data hold approximately 2.5 million clones, with approximately 92% observed a single time. Sequenced sample: naive CD4+ T cells sorted from blood. Receptors were obtained from a young man in good health. Both conserved end residues are trimmed from each CDR3. D genes are given only for firm matches.

V gene	D gene	J gene	CDR3 protein
TRBV9	TRBD2	TRBJ2-7	ASSASGGPYEQY
TRBV5-4	TRBD2	TRBJ2-5	ASSLGLAGGRRTQY
TRBV5-1	NA	TRBJ2-5	ASSGGIGETQY
TRBV7-2	TRBD1	TRBJ2-3	ASSQGAGSPDTQY
TRBV5-1	TRBD2	TRBJ2-5	ASSLGGGQETQY
TRBV19	TRBD1	TRBJ1-1	ASSRTGTRTEAF
TRBV5-5	NA	TRBJ1-2	ASNLQADSVSYGYT
TRBV4-1	NA	TRBJ2-7	ASSQDSGTPYEQY
TRBV2	NA	TRBJ1-3	ASRRDLSGNTIY
TRBV10-3	NA	TRBJ1-1	AISEGGSEAF
TRBV10-3	NA	TRBJ1-5	ATTALVNQPQH
TRBV28	NA	TRBJ1-5	ASSRKLRASNQPQH
TRBV9	NA	TRBJ1-5	ASSVDPRGSSAQH
TRBV9	TRBD2	TRBJ2-3	ASSGTSGRGTDTQY
TRBV6-1	NA	TRBJ1-1	ASSERSEAF
TRBV13	NA	TRBJ2-7	ASSGQRGGVGEQY
TRBV19	NA	TRBJ1-1	ASSIGVEGTEAF
TRBV10-3	TRBD1	TRBJ1-6	ATTGGLNSPLH
TRBV5-6	NA	TRBJ1-5	ASSLGKGGQPQH
TRBV27	NA	TRBJ2-2	ASSSPMGRPNTGELF
TRBV5-1	TRBD2	TRBJ2-4	ASSLGGSENIQY
TRBV30	NA	TRBJ1-6	AWSEDSPLH
TRBV11-3	NA	TRBJ2-5	ASSSEARETQY
TRBV6-5	TRBD1	TRBJ1-2	ASSQKTGENYGYT
TRBV6-6	TRBD2	TRBJ2-2	ASSGGGPNTGELF
TRBV4-1	TRBD1	TRBJ1-4	ASSPGQLNEKLF
TRBV20-1	NA	TRBJ1-4	SARELEKLF
TRBV7-2	NA	TRBJ2-3	ASSFGGTADTQY
TRBV5-1	NA	TRBJ2-5	ASSLVAVQETQY